A single T cell receptor beta chain is shown here with its context. Its antigen is currently not known. Base qualities are not recorded, but no much larger clone differs from it by a single base. The data derive from a study of shared clonotypes between healthy human individuals (dated by TCRdb to about 2020). For the study in its entirety: The cohort comprised a couple of women and a few men aged 18 to 49 years. To increase sequencing depth and limit assay-specific biases, different laboratories used diverse techniques to prepare libraries and sequence TCR repertoires. For each donor, CD4 naive and CD4 memory were each given three plates, CD8 naive was given two plates, and CD8 memory was given one plate. To estimate repertoire size and how much clonotype sharing occurs between individuals, the study deeply sequenced the blood TCR repertoires of roughly 5 healthy adults. Leukapheresis yielded between about 0.8 and 8.9 billion PBMCs per donor.

General findings and caveats noted by the study authors: Clonotypes shared by all four sorted-subset donors showed higher generation probabilities than non-shared clonotypes. Rarefaction of sorted-subset datasets indicated incomplete sequencing despite the large sequencing depth. Pairwise subsampling led to the expectation that sequencing depth would affect the degree of clonotype sharing among donors. The genetic and exposure-history diversity represented was limited by the small number of donors. Only blood was sampled, and tissue TCR repertoires likely differ from those in blood. Naive subsets generally had larger estimated clonotype richness than memory subsets did. Sharing across several donors was observed for around 5% of naive CD4, 3% to 4% of naive CD8, about 2.5% of memory CD4, and approximately 0.41% of memory CD8 clonotypes.

CD8 naive samples were obtained by positive selection for CCR7 among CD45RO-negative cells, yielding a CD45RA+CCR7+ population from which TemRA cells were excluded. Healthy HIV-negative adults with no recently reported acute infections or vaccinations were included as donors. All donors were Caucasian adults living in Nashville, Tennessee, USA. After blood collection by leukapheresis, PBMCs were isolated using Ficoll-Histopaque density gradient centrifugation and then cryopreserved in the vapor phase of liquid nitrogen. Purity and quantity of every magnetically sorted T cell population were checked by analytical flow cytometry. Genomic DNA was isolated from each sorted fraction and quantified by UV absorbance on a Nanodrop 2000c. TCR CDR3 regions were amplified from genomic DNA by multiplex PCR using the deep immunoSEQ assay. Extracted genomic DNA from each cell subset was spread evenly across all wells of several immunoSEQ 96-well plates, with each plate serving as a replicate. For sorted subsets, each replicate PCR was loaded with about 0.2 ug genomic DNA, equivalent to 25,000 to 30,000 T cell genomes. Purified libraries were measured with a Qubit 3.0 fluorometer, size-checked on a Bioanalyzer 2100, and measured again with the KAPA Library Quantification kit. A separate single-read 150-cycle Illumina NextSeq 550 flow cell was used to sequence each immunoSEQ 96-well plate. The authors' pipeline ran thus. Because the immunoSEQ output included only junctional sequences and no quality scores, the filtering could not be the same as the filtering used for full-length reads. Sequences were annotated with PyIR, a Python wrapper for IgBLAST v1.9, and V/J genes and CDR3 were assigned using IMGT germline references. Reads with weak V/J assignments (E-value above 1e-6), missing CDR3, stop codons, out-of-frame junctions, or ambiguous translated residues were removed. V3J clonotypes were defined as sequences sharing an identical inferred V gene, J gene, and CDR3 amino acid sequence. Percentage overlap between repertoires was computed as shared unique clonotypes divided by the size of the smaller repertoire. RTK rarefaction, the Chao1 estimator, and Recon v2.1 estimates of unobserved clonotypes were used to assess repertoire richness. Generation probabilities were computed with OLGA for all TCRbeta clonotypes obtained by the gDNA method from four donors. What TCRdb holds here is the immuneACCESS table cut down to in-frame rearrangements. Part of the clones is not present; checked against another copy, under half of the missing clones reflect an unresolved V gene, and the others are unexplained. Clone size and V and J calls were adopted from that table, with D and trimming inferred from the DNA. Here the sample has around 2,000,000 clones; about 95% occur a single time. The ten top clones hold roughly 1% of the sample.

This TCR was recovered from a man younger than 35 in good health. The sequenced sample consisted of naive CD8+ T cells sorted from blood. The cell subset or site label corresponds to: CD45RA+CCR7+.

The DNA sequence is as follows: TGCGCCAGCAGCCAAGATCTCGGACAGGGGGCTTACACCGGGGAGCTGTTTTTT. Its protein is CASSQDLGQGAYTGELFF. Rearrangement joined TRBV4-1 to TRBJ2-2; the central 11 bases match TRBD1. The CDR3 runs 18 residues from the cysteine to the phenylalanine. Left in the record is the CDR3 DNA by itself, 54 bases read in frame from the first base. CDR1 and CDR2 are read off the germline V gene as MGHRA and YSYEKL. V and J are trimmed by 0 bases and 3 bases, and the gene matches miss 6 bases of the junction.